The next 16 T cell receptor beta chains were all read from a single sample in a study of cytomegalovirus exposure and HLA in healthy donors. TCRdb's copy holds only in-frame clones and misses some; the assay was immunoSEQ multiplex PCR. The table has more than 90,000 clones, approximately 89% seen once. Sequenced sample: PBMCs. The receptors were gathered from a man between 18 and 29 years old in good health and CMV-seronegative.

The rearrangement joins TRBV4-1 to TRBJ2-7; D might be TRBD2 (6 bases). The CDR3 sequence is 16 residues long. Germline CDR1 is MGHRA and CDR2 is YSYEKL. The V and J ends lost 0 bases and 2 bases respectively, with 14 bases between them. CDR3 residues: CASSQEAAAGTYEQYF. CDR3 coding DNA: TGCGCCAGCAGCCAAGAAGCCGCGGCGGGAACCTACGAGCAGTACTTC.

This clone occurred a few times. V is TRBV6-4 and J is TRBJ2-1; 9 bases are shared with TRBD2. The CDR3 loop spans 17 amino acids. Losses at the gene ends were 0 bases for V and 7 bases for J; bases not matched to a gene: 10. Germline CDR1 is MRHNA and CDR2 is SNTAGT. The CDR3 protein is CASSDSTSAGGSNEQFF. For the CDR3, the DNA is TGTGCCAGCAGTGACTCGACGTCGGCGGGAGGGAGTAATGAGCAGTTCTTC.

This chain links TRBV10-3 with TRBJ1-1, with D uncertain. Trimming took off 0 bases at V and 4 bases at J, with 12 bases between the two ends. The CDR3 totals 15 residues. Germline V gives CDR1 ENHRY, CDR2 SYGVKD. DNA for the CDR3: TGTGCCATCAGTGAGTCGGGTGGAGACGGCACTGAAGCTTTCTTT. Translation: CAISESGGDGTEAFF.

The V and J genes are TRBV7-9 and TRBJ2-7; D is possibly TRBD1 (5 bases). CDR1 is SEHNR and CDR2 is FQNEAQ in the germline V gene (reference sequence). Trimming stripped 1 base from V and 7 bases from J, with 11 bases between. The length of the CDR3 is 13 residues. The CDR3 coding sequence is TGTGCCAGCAGCTTAGTCCCAGGGCGGGAGCAGTACTTC. Its translation is CASSLVPGREQYF.

The chain couples TRBV9 to TRBJ1-6; a possible D gene is TRBD1 (6 bases). Trimming took off 4 bases at V and 9 bases at J, with 20 bases between the two ends. There are 16 residues in the CDR3. Per the germline V gene, CDR1 is SGDLS and CDR2 is YYNGEE. CDR3 region: CASSPALDSSFSPLHF. CDR3 nucleotide sequence: TGTGCCAGCAGCCCAGCGTTGGACAGCTCTTTTTCACCCCTCCACTTT.

The chain recombines TRBV29-1 with TRBJ2-7; TRBD2 matches at 15 bases. The V gene's germline CDR1 is SQVTM and CDR2 ANQGSEA. The CDR3 runs 19 residues. The J segment lost 9 bases and the V segment lost 8 bases, leaving 26 bases of the junction unmatched. The CDR3 region has the DNA TGCAGCCCCGGACTAGCGGGAGGGCCTTTCCGGACATTGAATTGCGGGCAGTACTTC. It specifies CSPGLAGGPFRTLNCGQYF.

V and J are TRBV19 and TRBJ1-5; 10 positions match TRBD1. Germline CDR1 is LNHDA and CDR2 is SQIVND (reference sequence). The CDR3 length is 15 residues. J was trimmed by 5 bases and V by 6 bases; bases with no gene match: 7. The CDR3 reads CASRPGQGIYQPQHF. The CDR3 DNA sequence: TGTGCCAGTAGGCCGGGACAGGGGATTTATCAGCCCCAGCATTTT.

The chain recombines TRBV28 with TRBJ1-4; D is uncertain. Germline V gene data show CDR1 as MDHEN and CDR2 as SYDVKM. The CDR3 covers 14 residues. V shed 6 bases and J shed 7 bases, with 15 bases lying between them. The CDR3 protein is CASRTGLSFEKLFF. The CDR3 nucleotides are TGTGCCAGCAGGACCGGACTTTCATTTGAAAAACTGTTTTTT. The full variable domain, its missing parts supplied by reference TRBV28 and TRBJ1-4, is DVKVTQSSRYLVKRTGEKVFLECVQDMDHENMFWYRQDPGLGLRLIYFSYDVKMKEKGDIPEGYSVSREKKERFSLILESASTNQTSMYLCASRTGLSFEKLFFGSGTQLSVL.

The chain is built from TRBV5-1 and TRBJ2-7; D remains unclear. Deletions cut 5 bases from V and 5 bases from J, with 17 bases between. Germline assignment: CDR1 SGHRS and CDR2 YFSETQ. The CDR3 spans 14 residues. DNA of the CDR3: TGCGCCAGCAGTACCCTCCGGAGTCCCAACGAGCAGTACTTC. It codes for CASSTLRSPNEQYF.

The chain joins TRBV28 to TRBJ2-3; D not certain. Trimming took 5 bases from V and 2 from J, leaving 2 bases between them. The CDR3 is 11 residues long. Germline assignment: CDR1 MDHEN and CDR2 SYDVKM. This CDR3 reads CASSLTDTQYF. The DNA for the CDR3 is TGTGCCAGCAGTCTCACAGATACGCAGTATTTT.

J is TRBJ1-4 and V is TRBV18; D is undetermined. The CDR3 consists of 15 residues. V was trimmed by 2 bases and J by 0 bases, leaving 7 bases between them. CDR1 is KGHSH, CDR2 LQKENI, per germline. The CDR3 bases are TGTGCCAGCTCACCATGGGCCACAACTAATGAAAAACTGTTTTTT. It translates to CASSPWATTNEKLFF.

This rearrangement joins TRBV2 to TRBJ1-2; D possibly corresponds to TRBD1 (6 bases). The CDR3 sequence is 14 residues long. V lost 6 bases and J 3 bases, leaving 14 bases between the germline ends. The germline V gene encodes CDR1 SNHLY and CDR2 FYNNEI. The CDR3 is CASRLGQHYYGYTF. As DNA, the CDR3 is TGTGCCAGCAGATTAGGACAGCACTACTATGGCTACACCTTC.

The chain couples TRBV9 to TRBJ2-1; D might be TRBD2 (6 bases). Looked up from germline, CDR1 is SGDLS and CDR2 is YYNGEE. V gave up 3 bases and J gave up 3 bases, with 13 bases separating them. This CDR3 is built from 15 residues. The CDR3 region is CASSAGLGYYNEQFF. In DNA, the CDR3 is TGTGCCAGCAGCGCGGGACTGGGATACTACAATGAGCAGTTCTTC.

The rearrangement links TRBV11-3 to TRBJ2-3; D gene ambiguous. Germline V gives CDR1 SGHNT, CDR2 YENEEA. The CDR3 has 13 residues. V gave up 5 bases and J gave up 5 bases, with 11 bases separating them. The DNA of the CDR3 is TGTGCCAGCAGCCCCTATCCCCAAGATACGCAGTATTTT. It is translated as CASSPYPQDTQYF.

This clone appeared once. The chain has TRBV6-5 and TRBJ2-5; maybe TRBD1 (6 bases). CDR1 and CDR2 (germline): MNHEY, SVGAGI. The CDR3 is 13 residues long. The germline V and J ends were trimmed by 5 bases and 6 bases, with 13 bases remaining between them. In nucleotides, the CDR3 is TGTGCCAGCAGTACATCTCAGGGGCAGACCCAGTACTTC. Translating gives CASSTSQGQTQYF.

The rearrangement uses TRBV4-1 and TRBJ2-7; 8 nucleotides line up with TRBD1. The CDR3 length is 13 residues. The germline V gene encodes CDR1 MGHRA and CDR2 YSYEKL. V trimming: 3 bases; J trimming: 6 bases; junction bases outside the gene matches: 4. For the CDR3, the DNA is TGCGCCAGCAGCCACGACAGGGGTGGCGAGCAGTACTTC. Its translation is CASSHDRGGEQYF.